These 15 T cell receptor beta chains were sequenced from one sample in a study of siplizumab effects on memory and regulatory T cells. Measured with immunoSEQ multiplex PCR; TCRdb has only the in-frame clones, and not every one. Here the sample spans about 98,000 clones, around 90% being singletons. Source material: CD4+ T cells sorted from blood. The receptors were gathered from a human donor in good health.

This clone was observed once. This sequence joins TRBV6-6 and TRBJ2-7; 14 bases are a match to TRBD2. Germline V gives CDR1 MNHNY, CDR2 SVGAGI (reference sequence). The length of the CDR3 is 14 residues. The trim removed 7 bases at V and 2 bases at J, leaving 1 base unmatched. Here the CDR3 reads CASTGLAGAYEQYF. DNA of the CDR3: TGTGCCAGCACGGGACTAGCGGGGGCCTACGAGCAGTACTTC.

The chain combines TRBV11-2 with TRBJ2-5; D possibly corresponds to TRBD1 (6 bases). The CDR3 is made up of 15 amino acids. Germline CDR1 reads SGHAT; CDR2 reads FQNNGV. Between the trimmed V and J ends, which lost 2 bases and 2 bases, there was a span of 12 bases. The CDR3 coding sequence is TGTGCCAGCAGCTTATTTTGGACAGCACAAGAGACCCAGTACTTC. This gives the protein CASSLFWTAQETQYF.

This chain uses TRBV30 with TRBJ1-2; 9 positions match TRBD1. There are 16 residues in the CDR3. The V gene's germline CDR1 is GTSNPN and CDR2 SVGIG (reference sequence). V dropped 3 bases and J dropped 5; count of bases not matched to a gene: 13. DNA of the CDR3: TGTGCCTGGAGCGTAGGGAACAGGGGGCGAAAGTATGGCTACACCTTC. As protein: CAWSVGNRGRKYGYTF.

This clone appeared a single time. The genes are TRBV27 and TRBJ2-7; 11 nucleotides match TRBD1. Trimming removed 6 bases from V and 0 bases from J; junction bases left unmatched: 7. The CDR3 length is 16 residues. Germline V lookup: CDR1 MNHEY, CDR2 SMNVEV (reference sequence). The CDR3 is CASSRTGTGGSYEQYF. The CDR3, as DNA: TGTGCCAGCAGCCGAACCGGGACAGGGGGCTCCTACGAGCAGTACTTC.

The V call is TRBV6-5, the J call TRBJ1-1; perhaps TRBD1 as D (6 bases). Between the trimmed V and J ends, which lost 2 bases and 2 bases, there was a span of 9 bases. CDR3 length: 14 residues. Germline CDR1 reads MNHEY; CDR2 reads SVGAGI. The CDR3 region has the DNA TGTGCCAGCAGTTACGAGGGACACAACACTGAAGCTTTCTTT. Its protein is CASSYEGHNTEAFF.

V and J are TRBV15 and TRBJ2-7, with D uncertain. The CDR3 is made up of 17 amino acids. Germline values: CDR1 LNHNV, CDR2 YYDKDF (reference sequence). Trimming took off 0 bases at V and 0 bases at J, with 15 bases between the two ends. The DNA of the CDR3 is TGTGCCACCAGCAGAGATCATCGAGCGTTAATCTCCTACGAGCAGTACTTC. Its translation: CATSRDHRALISYEQYF.

V usage is TRBV28 and J usage is TRBJ2-7; D is unresolved. The CDR3 is 15 residues long. Trimming removed 8 bases from V and 0 bases from J, with 17 bases in between. Germline V gene sequence: CDR1 MDHEN, CDR2 SYDVKM. DNA for the CDR3: TGTGCCAGCCTTTCTCCGGGCCGAAGCTCCTACGAGCAGTACTTC. It specifies CASLSPGRSSYEQYF.

There are a few counts of this clone. The CDR3, as DNA: TGTGCCAGCAGCTTAGTAAGGGCTAGCGGATACTACGAGCAGTACTTC. Amino acid sequence: CASSLVRASGYYEQYF. This chain links TRBV7-3 with TRBJ2-7; 7 nucleotides agree with TRBD2. From germline, CDR1 is SGHTA and CDR2 FQGTGA. This CDR3 has 16 amino acids. Unmatched junction bases numbered 10, after V lost 2 bases and J lost 3 bases.

This clone appeared once. The gene calls are TRBV5-1 and TRBJ2-5; D is uncertain. The CDR3 sequence is 15 residues long. The germline CDR1 and CDR2 sequences are SGHRS and YFSETQ. The V and J ends lost 4 bases and 4 bases respectively, with 17 bases between them. CDR3 in amino acids: CASSAGMGPRETQYF. In DNA, the CDR3 is TGCGCCAGCAGCGCCGGCATGGGTCCGCGAGAGACCCAGTACTTC.

The V call is TRBV7-8, the J call TRBJ1-1; D is perhaps TRBD1 (5 bases). Germline V gene lookup returns CDR1 SGHVS and CDR2 FQNEAQ. V was cut by 6 bases and J by 1 base, with 15 bases left in between. The CDR3 extends over 15 amino acids. The CDR3 sequence is CASRTGPGRNTEAFF. CDR3 sequence (DNA): TGTGCCAGCAGGACCGGACCAGGGCGGAACACTGAAGCTTTCTTT.

The chain couples TRBV5-1 to TRBJ2-7, with D possibly called TRBD1 or TRBD2 (5 bases each). Trimming stripped 2 bases from V and 4 bases from J, with 13 bases between. CDR3 size: 14 residues. From germline, CDR1 is SGHRS and CDR2 YFSETQ. This CDR3 is CASSFRDVGYEQYF. The DNA for the CDR3 is TGCGCCAGCAGCTTCCGGGACGTAGGATACGAGCAGTACTTC.

The rearrangement links TRBV28 to TRBJ1-1; TRBD1 aligns across 8 bases. The J segment lost 7 bases and the V segment lost 7 bases, leaving 17 bases of the junction unmatched. Germline V gene lookup returns CDR1 MDHEN and CDR2 SYDVKM. The length of the CDR3 is 16 residues. The CDR3 sequence is CASTPDLGTGDIEAFF. CDR3 bases: TGTGCCAGCACCCCTGATCTCGGGACAGGCGATATTGAAGCTTTCTTT.

This clone was counted a single time. The V gene is TRBV19, the J gene TRBJ1-2, with TRBD1 matching 8 bases. The CDR3 sequence is 12 residues long. V lost 5 bases and J lost 7; bases outside the gene matches: 3. Germline lookup yields CDR1 LNHDA and CDR2 SQIVND (reference sequence). This CDR3 reads CASSDDRGGYTF. For the CDR3, the DNA is TGTGCCAGTAGTGATGACAGGGGTGGCTACACCTTC.

This chain links TRBV6-5 with TRBJ1-4; no clear D. Trimming cost V 2 bases and J 7 bases, with 11 bases left between them. This CDR3 comprises 14 residues. Germline CDR1 MNHEY, CDR2 SVGAGI. This CDR3 is CASSYGSKSEKLFF. The CDR3 bases are TGTGCCAGCAGTTACGGGAGTAAGAGTGAAAAACTGTTTTTT.

This chain joins TRBV5-6 and TRBJ2-2, with D perhaps TRBD1 (5 bases). V lost 0 bases and J 6 bases, leaving 12 bases between the germline ends. The germline V gene encodes CDR1 SGHDT and CDR2 YYEEEE. The CDR3 totals 15 residues. CDR3 region: CASSLGTGVAGELFF. CDR3 nucleotides: TGTGCCAGCAGCTTGGGAACAGGTGTGGCCGGGGAGCTGTTTTTT.